The following is a TCR beta chain sequence with its context. Its antigen is as yet unknown. The record originates from a study of chemoradiotherapy in HPV16-positive cancers. Study-wide results and limits: During treatment, candidate HPV-specific clones and E7-related motifs expanded in tumor. In HPV16-positive patients, HPV-responsive T-cell expansion tracked better recurrence-free survival.

Produced via immunoSEQ multiplex PCR; TCRdb's table is partial and in-frame only. This table has several thousand clones, more than 60% appearing once. Per germline, CDR1 SGHRS and CDR2 YFSETQ. This CDR3 comprises 14 residues. V was clipped by 2 bases and J by 4 bases, with 10 bases between them. Sequenced material: tumor tissue, taken from a patient who underwent chemoradiotherapy. This receptor was taken from a human donor with HPV-associated anogenital cancer. This chain joins TRBV5-1 and TRBJ1-5; D perhaps matches TRBD1 (6 bases). The CDR3 DNA sequence: TGCGCCAGCAGCTTAGGCGACAGGAATCAGCCCCAGCATTTT. It encodes CASSLGDRNQPQHF.